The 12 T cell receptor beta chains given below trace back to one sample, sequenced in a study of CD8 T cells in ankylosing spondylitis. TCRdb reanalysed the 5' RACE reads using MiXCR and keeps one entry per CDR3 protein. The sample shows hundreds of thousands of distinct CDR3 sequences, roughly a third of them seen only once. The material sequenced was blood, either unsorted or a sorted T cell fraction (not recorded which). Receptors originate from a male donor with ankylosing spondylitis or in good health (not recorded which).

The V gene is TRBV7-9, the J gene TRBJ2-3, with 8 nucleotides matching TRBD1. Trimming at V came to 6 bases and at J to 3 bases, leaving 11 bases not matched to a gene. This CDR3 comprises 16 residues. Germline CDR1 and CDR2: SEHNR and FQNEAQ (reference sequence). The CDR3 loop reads CASSIPGQDPTDTQYF. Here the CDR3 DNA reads TGTGCCAGCAGTATTCCGGGACAGGACCCGACAGATACGCAGTATTTT.

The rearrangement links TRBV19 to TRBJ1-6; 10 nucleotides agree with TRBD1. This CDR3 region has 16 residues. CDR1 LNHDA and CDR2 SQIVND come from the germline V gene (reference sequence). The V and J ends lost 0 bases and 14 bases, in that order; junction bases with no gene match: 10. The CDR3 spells CASSIDLETGGFSLHF. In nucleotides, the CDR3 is TGTGCCAGTAGTATAGATCTGGAGACAGGGGGCTTTTCCCTCCACTTT.

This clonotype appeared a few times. CDR3 region: CASSQAGTSTQYF. As DNA, the CDR3 is TGTGCCAGCAGTCAAGCCGGGACTTCCACGCAGTATTTT. The V and J genes are TRBV12-3 or TRBV12-4 and TRBJ2-3; perhaps TRBD2 as D (6 bases). The length of the CDR3 is 13 residues. Trimming left V 5 bases short and J 9 bases short, with 15 bases between.

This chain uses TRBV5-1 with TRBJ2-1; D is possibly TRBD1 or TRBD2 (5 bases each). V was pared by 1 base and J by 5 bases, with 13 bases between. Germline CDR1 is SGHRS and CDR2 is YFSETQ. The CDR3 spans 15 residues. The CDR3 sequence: CASSLSGTENNEQFF. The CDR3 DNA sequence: TGCGCCAGCAGCTTGTCTGGGACGGAAAACAATGAGCAGTTCTTC.

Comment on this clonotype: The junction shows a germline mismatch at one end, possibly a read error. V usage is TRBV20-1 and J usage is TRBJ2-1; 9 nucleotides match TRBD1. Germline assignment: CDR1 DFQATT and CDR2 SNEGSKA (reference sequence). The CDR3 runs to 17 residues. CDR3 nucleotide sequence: TGCTGTGCTAGAGCCTCCTCCCCGGACAGGGGATACATTGAGCAGTTCTTC. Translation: CCARASSPDRGYIEQFF.

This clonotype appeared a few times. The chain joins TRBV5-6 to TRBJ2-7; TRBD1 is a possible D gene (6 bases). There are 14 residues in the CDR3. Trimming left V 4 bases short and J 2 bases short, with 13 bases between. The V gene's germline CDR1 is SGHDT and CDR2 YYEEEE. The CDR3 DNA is TGTGCCAGCAGCACCGGGACAATGGCCTACGAGCAGTACTTC. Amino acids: CASSTGTMAYEQYF.

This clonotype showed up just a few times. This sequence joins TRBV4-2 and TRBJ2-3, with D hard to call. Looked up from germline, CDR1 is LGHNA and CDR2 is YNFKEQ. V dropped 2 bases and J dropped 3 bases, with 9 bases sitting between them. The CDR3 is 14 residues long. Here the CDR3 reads CASSQQTQTDTQYF. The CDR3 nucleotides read TGTGCCAGCAGCCAACAGACTCAAACAGATACGCAGTATTTT.

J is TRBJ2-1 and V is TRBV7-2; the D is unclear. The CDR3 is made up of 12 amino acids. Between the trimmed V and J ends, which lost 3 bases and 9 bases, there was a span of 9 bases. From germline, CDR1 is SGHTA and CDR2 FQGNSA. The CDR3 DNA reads TGTGCCAGCAGCTTCCGCTTGGGTGAGCAGTTCTTC. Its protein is CASSFRLGEQFF.

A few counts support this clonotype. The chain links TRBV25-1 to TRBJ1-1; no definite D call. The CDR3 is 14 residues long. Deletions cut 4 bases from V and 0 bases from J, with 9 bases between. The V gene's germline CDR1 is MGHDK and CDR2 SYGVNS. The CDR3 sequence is CASSGWQMNTEAFF. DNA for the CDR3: TGTGCCAGCAGTGGGTGGCAGATGAACACTGAAGCTTTCTTT.

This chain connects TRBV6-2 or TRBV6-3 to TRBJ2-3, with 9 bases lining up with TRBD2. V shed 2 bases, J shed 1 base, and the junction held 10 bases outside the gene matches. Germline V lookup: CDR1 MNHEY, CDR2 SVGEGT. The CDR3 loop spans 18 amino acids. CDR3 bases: TGTGCCAGCAGTTACGGCGGGGGGGCTTCTCAAGGCACAGATACGCAGTATTTT. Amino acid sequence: CASSYGGGASQGTDTQYF.

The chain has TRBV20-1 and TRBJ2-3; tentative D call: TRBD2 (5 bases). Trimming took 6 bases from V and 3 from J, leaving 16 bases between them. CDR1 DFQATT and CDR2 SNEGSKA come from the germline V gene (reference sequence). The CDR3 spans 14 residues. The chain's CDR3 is CSARSVWRTDTQYF. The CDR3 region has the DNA TGCAGTGCCAGGTCGGTTTGGAGGACAGATACGCAGTATTTT.

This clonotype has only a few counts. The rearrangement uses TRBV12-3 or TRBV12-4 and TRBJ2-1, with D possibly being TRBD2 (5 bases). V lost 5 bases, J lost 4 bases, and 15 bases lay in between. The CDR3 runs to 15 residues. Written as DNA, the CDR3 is TGTGCCAGCAGTCCCGGGCCCGGGGATTACAATGAGCAGTTCTTC. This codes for CASSPGPGDYNEQFF.